This T cell receptor (beta chain) came from a study of CD8 T cells in ankylosing spondylitis. General study results and limits: Under 10 highly homologous variants formed a TCR beta motif that appeared characteristic of ankylosing spondylitis blood. In synovial fluid and blood from reactive arthritis, some motif variants were previously reported. Those disease-linked clones were CD8+; they were also relatively rare in peripheral blood. Disease-linked clones reportedly concentrated significantly in matched ankylosing spondylitis synovial fluid.

A quantitative 5'-RACE method, one with molecular barcodes, was used to make TCR beta libraries. TCRdb passed the 5' RACE reads through MiXCR, listing each CDR3 protein once. The repertoire includes about 540,000 distinct CDR3 sequences, approximately 12% of them detected once, and approximately 7% sits in the top ten. A remark on this clonotype: Its antigen is currently unknown.

The sample consisted of blood, either unsorted or a sorted T cell fraction (not recorded which). This TCR was sampled from a male donor with ankylosing spondylitis.

In nucleotides, the CDR3 is TGTGCCAGCAGCCAAGGCGGGCTAGCGGTCTCCTACGAGCAGTACTTC. It encodes CASSQGGLAVSYEQYF. This chain links TRBV14 with TRBJ2-7; 7 bases line up with TRBD2. V was pared by 1 base and J by 0 bases, with 6 bases of the junction left unmatched. CDR1 is SGHDN, CDR2 FVKESK, per germline. This CDR3 contains 16 residues.